This TCR beta chain is from a study of blood T cell repertoires in COVID-19. Study-wide background: Researchers got acute and convalescent COVID-19 samples from the United States, Italy and Spain. Sources were T cells, B-cell-depleted T cells, or PBMCs; the material itself was cDNA or gDNA.

This clone was seen once. Authors' analysis steps: By means of reference gene primer amplification, nucleated cell counts were estimated. TCRdb's table, derived via immunoSEQ multiplex PCR, lists solely in-frame clones and lacks some. V and J calls and clone size are as listed in that table; D and trimming were resolved from the DNA. The sample records about 120,000 clones, approximately 90% being singletons. V was clipped by 3 bases and J by 6 bases; unmatched bases: 6. There are 15 residues in the CDR3. Germline lookup yields CDR1 LGHDT and CDR2 YNNKEL (reference sequence). The rearrangement uses TRBV3-1 (or the pseudogene TRBV3-2) and TRBJ2-7; 12 nucleotides agree with TRBD2. The sample was peripheral blood. The receptor's source is a human donor with acute or convalescent COVID-19. The donor label of this sample is uncertain. The CDR3 region is CASSHGLAGLAEQYF. Here the CDR3 DNA reads TGTGCCAGCAGCCACGGACTAGCGGGATTGGCCGAGCAGTACTTC.